The 13 T cell receptor beta chains below were found in one sample sequenced in a study of early T cells in non-severe SARS-CoV-2 infection (TCRdb year 2021). Receptors were amplified or captured by 5' RACE. TCRdb shows the sequencer as NextSeq 500. TCRdb reworked the public reads: Q25 trimming with fastp, MiXCR clone assembly, productive beta chains retained. Rows are combined by CDR3 protein, so each entry shows the most common genes and DNA. Recorded for this sample are some 54,000 distinct CDR3 sequences; approximately 9.9% of them occurred a single time. The ten largest clonotypes hold roughly an eighth of the sample. Input material: whole blood. These receptors were obtained from an adult who was a healthcare worker with PCR-confirmed SARS-CoV-2 infection or an uninfected control (not recorded which).

The chain employs TRBV6-1 and TRBJ2-7; D not resolved. The V gene's germline CDR1 is MNHNS and CDR2 SASEGT. The V end lost 8 bases, the J end lost 2 bases, and 4 bases lay between the germline ends. The CDR3 covers 10 residues. CDR3 coding DNA: TGTGCCAGCGGAACCTACGAGCAGTACTTC. It encodes CASGTYEQYF.

Many counts were recorded for this clonotype. An end of the junction differs from the germline gene, which may be a read error. The V gene is TRBV6-1, the J gene TRBJ2-7; maybe TRBD2 (5 bases). CDR3 length equals 12 residues. Looked up from germline, CDR1 is MNHNS and CDR2 is SASEGT. In nucleotides, the CDR3 is TGTGCCAGCAGCCCCAAATGGGAGATAAAACGTTTC. It specifies CASSPKWEIKRF.

There are many counts of this clonotype. The chain employs TRBV6-6 and TRBJ1-5; 8 nucleotides match TRBD1. The V segment lost 5 bases and the J segment 1 base; nucleotides outside the gene matches: 10. The CDR3 extends over 17 amino acids. Germline CDR1 is MNHNY and CDR2 is SVGAGI (reference sequence). CDR3 region: CASSHDRGAASNQPQHF. CDR3 bases: TGTGCCAGCAGTCACGACAGGGGAGCTGCCAGCAATCAGCCCCAGCATTTT.

The CDR3 region has the DNA TGCGCCAGCAGTTCCAGTAGCGGGGCCTTCGGGAATGAGCAGTTCTTC. Its translation is CASSSSSGAFGNEQFF. The chain uses TRBV5-1 and TRBJ2-1; 8 nucleotides agree with TRBD2. Germline V gene data show CDR1 as SGHRS and CDR2 as YFSETQ. The CDR3 consists of 16 residues. V shed 5 bases, J shed 7 bases, and the junction held 14 bases outside the gene matches.

This clonotype was found many times. This sequence joins TRBV12-3 or TRBV12-4 and TRBJ2-7; 8 bases are shared with TRBD1. CDR3 length: 13 residues. V gave up 8 bases and J gave up 10 bases; unmatched junction bases: 13. The CDR3 here is CASGGMDRADQYF. CDR3 DNA: TGTGCCAGCGGAGGGATGGACAGGGCCGATCAGTACTTC.

This chain connects TRBV27 to TRBJ2-7; no definite D call. V lost 7 bases, J lost 2 bases, and 12 bases lay in between. Germline V gene lookup returns CDR1 MNHEY and CDR2 SMNVEV (reference sequence). This CDR3 is built from 13 residues. DNA for the CDR3: TGTGCCAGCAAAGGTCATTCCACCTACGAGCAGTACTTC. Its protein product is CASKGHSTYEQYF.

This clonotype was seen more than once but under ten times. This chain links TRBV6-2 or TRBV6-3 with TRBJ1-5; D not certain. This CDR3 has 13 residues. Germline V gene data show CDR1 as MNHEY and CDR2 as SVGEGT. With 1 base removed from V and 3 bases from J, the gap between germline ends came to 4 bases. The CDR3 loop is CASSYWVNQPQHF. For the CDR3, the DNA is TGTGCCAGCAGTTACTGGGTCAATCAGCCCCAGCATTTT.

This clonotype was detected ten times or more. This chain joins TRBV12-3 or TRBV12-4 and TRBJ2-1, with D tentatively TRBD2 (6 bases). The CDR3 spans 14 residues. V dropped 5 bases and J dropped 3 bases, with 11 bases sitting between them. Written as DNA, the CDR3 is TGTGCCAGCAGTATCACGGGAGACTACAATGAGCAGTTCTTC. It translates to CASSITGDYNEQFF.

In its sample, this clonotype was seen a few times. CDR3 DNA sequence: TGTGCCAGCAGTTTATTATACCAGCCCCAGCATTTT. This encodes CASSLLYQPQHF. This chain joins TRBV28 and TRBJ1-5; unclear D gene. This CDR3 has 12 residues. Germline loops: CDR1 MDHEN, CDR2 SYDVKM. V was cut by 1 base and J by 7 bases, with 5 bases left in between.

This clonotype came up many times. The V call is TRBV25-1, the J call TRBJ1-5; possible D gene TRBD1, 5 bases. Germline-derived CDR1 and CDR2 are MGHDK and SYGVNS. CDR3 length: 16 amino acids. The V end was cut by 3 bases, the J end by 4 bases, with 16 bases between. CDR3 nucleotides: TGTGCCAGCAGTGATGGGGGGGGGAGCCCTAATCAGCCCCAGCATTTT. Translated, it gives CASSDGGGSPNQPQHF.

This clonotype occurred a few times. V usage is TRBV28 and J usage is TRBJ1-2, with 7 bases aligning to TRBD1. Germline lookup yields CDR1 MDHEN and CDR2 SYDVKM. CDR3 length equals 16 residues. V lost 7 bases to trimming and J lost 8 bases; unmatched junction nucleotides: 19. The CDR3 nucleotides read TGTGCCAGCACCCCTTTTTATTATACAGGGGTTGAAGGCTACACCTTC. Amino acids: CASTPFYYTGVEGYTF.

This clonotype was seen many times. J is TRBJ2-1 and V is TRBV29-1, with D perhaps being TRBD1 or TRBD2 (5 bases each). Germline V gene data show CDR1 as SQVTM and CDR2 as ANQGSEA. Trimming cost V 5 bases and J 9 bases, with 11 bases left between them. The CDR3 spans 11 residues. CDR3 coding DNA: TGCAGCGTTCTGCCAGGGAGTGAGCAGTTCTTC. It encodes CSVLPGSEQFF.

This clonotype appeared a few times. V usage is TRBV3-2 and J usage is TRBJ1-2. TRBV3-2 is noted as a pseudogene. The CDR3 spans 16 residues. The CDR3 coding sequence is TGTGCCAGCAGCCAAGATCTTATAACCGAAAGTTATGGCTACACCTTC. Its translation is CASSQDLITESYGYTF.